What follows is one T cell receptor beta chain and its context. The antigen this receptor binds is unknown. Base qualities are not provided; no much larger clone lies one nucleotide away. The germline V gene encodes CDR1 MNHEY and CDR2 SVGAGI. There are 11 amino acids in the CDR3, from cysteine to phenylalanine inclusive. The kept DNA is CDR3 alone, 33 bases in frame from the first base. V loses 5 bases, J loses 3 bases, and the germline ends lie 5 bases apart. Library creation used the immunoSEQ multiplex PCR assay. Here the immuneACCESS table is served through TCRdb, limited to in-frame sequences with V and J called. Missing clones are a known gap in these copies; in checked studies unresolved V genes cover under half, and the rest lacks a known reason. The sample table shows about 51,000 clones, and roughly 90% are seen once. Roughly 1.4% of the sample is in the top ten clones. This entry belongs to a study of control samples from healthy donors and cancer patients (dated by TCRdb to 2020 to 2022).

The receptor was derived from a man aged 40-49 years with colorectal cancer. The sequenced sample was PBMCs. This chain joins TRBV6-5 to TRBJ2-7, with the identity of the D gene unclear. The nucleotide sequence reads as follows: TGTGCCAGCAGTCTTATCTACGAGCAGTACTTC. Its translation reads: CASSLIYEQYF.